This T cell receptor beta chain was obtained from a study of T cell responses to AZD1222 COVID-19 vaccine. Broader study findings: The study identified only 6 or 7 AZD1222 recipients as seropositive at baseline.

About this clone itself: Its cognate antigen is unknown.

The CDR3 loop spans 12 amino acids. The germline V gene has CDR1 SGHVS and CDR2 FQNEAQ. V gave up 5 bases and J gave up 7 bases, with 8 bases separating them. Generated by immunoSEQ multiplex PCR, the TCRdb table keeps only in-frame clones and is missing some. This sample carries some 110,000 clones, roughly four fifths of them seen once, and the ten largest clones take around 9.9%. The TCR was taken from an adult in good health. Sequencing used peripheral blood, obtained on day 0 of AZD1222 vaccination. The chain uses TRBV7-8 and TRBJ1-4; no reliable D call. CDR3 coding DNA: TGTGCCAGCAGCGCGGGTCCTGAAAAACTGTTTTTT. Residues: CASSAGPEKLFF.